A selection of T cell receptor beta chains follows, all from one sample in a study of blood T cell repertoires in COVID-19. Some clones are missing from TCRdb's copy, which holds only in-frame ones; the method was immunoSEQ multiplex PCR. The table lists 150,000 to 200,000 clones, 84% of them singletons, with under 4% in the top ten. Sequenced: PBMCs or T cells enriched from blood (not recorded which). These receptors all stem from a woman in her 30s who had been exposed to COVID-19. The CDR3 runs from the conserved cysteine through the conserved F or W. D genes are given only for firm matches. Clone size is shown for a subset of rows, as once, few, many or a class of expanded clone.

size	D	J	V	DNA	CDR3
NA	NA	TRBJ2-2	TRBV19	TGTGCCAGTATCCCGGGGGCGAACACCGGGGAGCTGTTTTTT	CASIPGANTGELFF
few	TRBD2	TRBJ2-2	TRBV18	TGTGCCAGCTCACCGGGACTAGCGGGGGTCTCGAACACCGGGGAGCTGTTTTTT	CASSPGLAGVSNTGELFF
NA	NA	TRBJ1-5	TRBV5-6	TGTGCCAGCAGCTTGACAGGGAAAGAGCCCCAGCATTTT	CASSLTGKEPQHF
NA	TRBD1	TRBJ1-2	TRBV5-1	TGCGCCAGCAGCTTACCGGGACAGAACTATGGCTACACCTTC	CASSLPGQNYGYTF
NA	TRBD2	TRBJ2-5	TRBV7-2	TGTGCCAGCAGCCTAGAAGGGGCTAGCGGGGGGGTCCAAGAGACCCAGTACTTC	CASSLEGASGGVQETQYF
NA	NA	TRBJ1-1	TRBV29-1	TGCAGCGTTACCCGGGGAGGGAGGGATACTGAAGCTTTCTTT	CSVTRGGRDTEAFF
NA	NA	TRBJ2-5	TRBV3-1/TRBV3-2	TGTGCCAGCAGCCAAGAAACTAGCCGGCAGAGAGAGACCCAGTACTTC	CASSQETSRQRETQYF
NA	NA	TRBJ1-1	TRBV5-4	TGTGCCAGCAGCTTCGCCGGGACAGAAGCTTTCTTT	CASSFAGTEAFF
NA	NA	TRBJ2-5	TRBV4-3	TGCGCCAGCAGCCAAGGAGAGACCCCGAGGTCAGAGACCCAGTACTTC	CASSQGETPRSETQYF
NA	TRBD1	TRBJ1-3	TRBV23-1	TGCGCCAGCAGTCAACACACAGGGGGCCGCTTATCTTCTGGAAACACCATATATTTT	CASSQHTGGRLSSGNTIYF
NA	NA	TRBJ1-6	TRBV5-4	TGTGCCAGCAGCCCTCTGGGGGGTGGTCGTAATAATTCACCCCTCCACTTT	CASSPLGGGRNNSPLHF
NA	NA	TRBJ2-2	TRBV7-9	TGTGCCAGCATTATAGGGGCACCGGGAGTCCCCGGGGAGCTGTTTTTT	CASIIGAPGVPGELFF
NA	NA	TRBJ1-1	TRBV6-2/TRBV6-3	TGTGCCAGCAGTTTACCCTCGGTGAACACTGAAGCTTTCTTT	CASSLPSVNTEAFF
NA	TRBD2	TRBJ2-1	TRBV7-6	TGTGCCAGCAGCCCTCGGCTAGCGGGGGGGCTAAATGAGCAGTTCTTC	CASSPRLAGGLNEQFF
NA	NA	TRBJ2-2	TRBV10-3	TGTGCCATCAGTGAGTCCATCGGGGAGCTGTTTTTT	CAISESIGELFF
NA	NA	TRBJ1-2	TRBV7-8	TGTGCCAGCAGCTTAGAAATGACAGGCCTTAACTATGGCTACACCTTC	CASSLEMTGLNYGYTF
NA	TRBD1	TRBJ1-2	TRBV7-9	TGTGCCAGCAGCTTAGTGACAGGGAAAGACGATGGCTACACCTTC	CASSLVTGKDDGYTF
NA	NA	TRBJ2-2	TRBV18	TGTGCCAGCTCACCGCCCGACAGGCCGAACACCGGGGAGCTGTTTTTT	CASSPPDRPNTGELFF
NA	TRBD2	TRBJ2-1	TRBV12-3/TRBV12-4	TGTGCCAGCGAAGGGCTAGCGGTAATTGAGCAGTTCTTC	CASEGLAVIEQFF
NA	TRBD2	TRBJ2-5	TRBV7-9	TGTGCCAGCAGCACAGCGGGACTAAAAGAGACCCAGTACTTC	CASSTAGLKETQYF
NA	TRBD1	TRBJ1-5	TRBV7-2	TGTGCCAGCAGCTTAGATCGACAGGGGTTTGGTCAGCCCCAGCATTTT	CASSLDRQGFGQPQHF
NA	TRBD2	TRBJ2-3	TRBV27	TGTGCCAGCAGTTTACTAGCGGGGGCTTCGGGAGATACGCAGTATTTT	CASSLLAGASGDTQYF
NA	NA	TRBJ2-1	TRBV9	TGTGCCAGTAGCAAGGGCGGGGTTAAAGACTACAATGAGCAGTTCTTC	CASSKGGVKDYNEQFF
NA	TRBD1	TRBJ1-2	TRBV9	TGTGCCAGCAGCGTAGCTTTAGGGGGCCAGGGGTTAAGTTATGGCTACACCTTC	CASSVALGGQGLSYGYTF
NA	TRBD2	TRBJ2-1	TRBV7-2	TGTGCCAGCAGCCCGGGACTAGCGGGGGGGAGCTCCTACAATGAGCAGTTCTTC	CASSPGLAGGSSYNEQFF
NA	TRBD2	TRBJ2-1	TRBV9	TGTGCCAGCAGCCCCGCCGGGACTAGCGGGGGGGCGTACAATGAGCAGTTCTTC	CASSPAGTSGGAYNEQFF
NA	NA	TRBJ1-1	TRBV29-1	TGCAGCTTTAGAGCCACTATGAACACTGAAGCTTTCTTT	CSFRATMNTEAFF
NA	NA	TRBJ1-1	TRBV11-2	TGTGCCAGCAGCCCAAGGGGCACATTGAACACTGAAGCTTTCTTT	CASSPRGTLNTEAFF
once	NA	TRBJ2-5	TRBV19	TGTGCCAGTAGTCTGGACACTGAAGAGACCCAGTACTTC	CASSLDTEETQYF
NA	TRBD1	TRBJ1-6	TRBV7-2	TGTGCCAGCAGCTCCCGTACAGGGGCTTATAATTCACCCCTCCACTTT	CASSSRTGAYNSPLHF
NA	TRBD1	TRBJ1-1	TRBV10-1	TGCGCCAGCAGCCTTGACAGGGTAGCTGAAGCTTTCTTT	CASSLDRVAEAFF
NA	NA	TRBJ1-5	TRBV19	TGTGCCAGTAGTATCTATGCTAGCAATCAGCCCCAGCATTTT	CASSIYASNQPQHF
NA	TRBD1	TRBJ1-3	TRBV5-6	TGTGCCAGCAGCACCGGGGACAGAGAGGACACCATATATTTT	CASSTGDREDTIYF
NA	TRBD1	TRBJ1-1	TRBV18	TGTGCCAGCTCACCCGGGACAGGGGGCACTGAAGCTTTCTTT	CASSPGTGGTEAFF
NA	NA	TRBJ1-5	TRBV10-3	TGTGCCATCAGTGACCGGGATCAGCCCCAGCATTTT	CAISDRDQPQHF
NA	TRBD2	TRBJ2-3	TRBV19	TGTGCCAGTAGTATAATTCTAGCGGGGGCAGATACGCAGTATTTT	CASSIILAGADTQYF
NA	NA	TRBJ2-5	TRBV2	TGTGCCAGCAGTGGTCGAGAGACCCAGTACTTC	CASSGRETQYF
NA	NA	TRBJ1-4	TRBV14	TGTGCCAGCAGCCAAGTTCGCAACGGAAAACTGTTTTTT	CASSQVRNGKLFF
once	TRBD1	TRBJ1-2	TRBV3-1/TRBV3-2	TGTGCCAGCAGCCCACAGGGGAACTATGGCTACACCTTC	CASSPQGNYGYTF
NA	NA	TRBJ2-1	TRBV25-1	TGTGCCAGCAGTGAACCGGCGGGTCACAATGAGCAGTTCTTC	CASSEPAGHNEQFF
NA	NA	TRBJ2-1	TRBV7-8	TGTGCCAGCAGCCTAGGGGGGCGGTACAATGAGCAGTTCTTC	CASSLGGRYNEQFF
NA	TRBD1	TRBJ1-6	TRBV5-1	TGCGCCAGCAGCTTAAGGACTCCGGACAGGCCTAATTCACCCCTCCACTTT	CASSLRTPDRPNSPLHF
NA	TRBD1	TRBJ1-1	TRBV4-1	TGCGCCAGCAGCCCGAACCCCTACAGGGGGCTGGGGAACACTGAAGCTTTCTTT	CASSPNPYRGLGNTEAFF
NA	TRBD1	TRBJ2-7	TRBV18	TGTGCCAGCTCACCAAGGAGAGGACAGGGCGCTTTGGACGAGCAGTACTTC	CASSPRRGQGALDEQYF